Presented here are 2 T cell receptor beta chains from one specimen sequenced in a study of siplizumab effects on memory and regulatory T cells. Method: immunoSEQ multiplex PCR; TCRdb's copy keeps in-frame clones and lacks some. Here the sample spans about 120,000 clones, 90% to 95% being singletons. Sequenced sample: non-Treg CD4+ T cells sorted from blood. The receptors come from a human donor in good health.

This clone showed up just once. The chain employs TRBV7-2 and TRBJ2-3, with 8 bases fitting TRBD1. Germline V lookup: CDR1 SGHTA, CDR2 FQGNSA. V trimming: 1 base; J trimming: 7 bases; junction bases outside the gene matches: 7. The CDR3 is 15 residues long. Here the CDR3 reads CASSLGPTGGNTQYF. The CDR3 nucleotides are TGTGCCAGCAGCTTAGGACCAACAGGGGGGAATACGCAGTATTTT.

In nucleotides, the CDR3 is TGTGCCAGCAGTTTTAGCGGGGGGGCGACAGATACGCAGTATTTT. This sequence encodes CASSFSGGATDTQYF. The chain combines TRBV27 with TRBJ2-3; 11 bases match TRBD2. The germline CDR1 and CDR2 sequences are MNHEY and SMNVEV (reference sequence). The CDR3 runs to 15 residues. V was clipped by 3 bases and J by 3 bases; unmatched bases: 2.